This T cell receptor (beta chain) was sequenced for a study of cytomegalovirus exposure and HLA in healthy donors. The primer mix had 60 Vbeta and 13 Jbeta primers. Clones were read by immunoSEQ multiplex PCR, and TCRdb kept only the in-frame ones, dropping some. The sample includes 40,000 to 45,000 clones, around 53% of them seen just once. Losses at the gene ends were 1 base for V and 5 bases for J; bases not matched to a gene: 5. The germline V gene has CDR1 SGHRS and CDR2 YFSETQ. The CDR3 runs to 16 residues. The V gene is TRBV5-1, the J gene TRBJ2-2, with 10 bases fitting TRBD2. The sequenced material came from PBMCs. This TCR was sampled from a man aged 55 to 69 in good health and CMV-seronegative. CDR3 DNA sequence: TGCGCCAGCAGCTTGCTAGCGGGAGCCGGGACCGGGGAGCTGTTTTTT. Protein sequence: CASSLLAGAGTGELFF.